Here is one T cell receptor (beta chain) with its context. This sample was included in a study of blood T cell repertoires in COVID-19. Study-level background: The United States, Italy and Spain supplied acute and convalescent COVID-19 samples. PBMCs, B-cell-depleted T cells, or T cells were the source of the cDNA or gDNA that made up the material.

V was clipped by 0 bases and J by 2 bases; unmatched bases: 5. The CDR3 runs to 17 residues. The V gene's germline CDR1 is SGHRS and CDR2 YFSETQ. The authors' processing: Using reference gene primer amplification, nucleated cell counts were estimated. This table comes from immunoSEQ multiplex PCR, and its TCRdb copy is limited to in-frame clones, with some not included. D and trimming were read from the DNA, whereas the V and J calls and clone size are those reported in that table. Of 210,000 or so clones in the sample, approximately 84% were seen once. The receptor comes from a man aged 40-49 years with active or convalescent COVID-19. The gene calls are TRBV5-1 and TRBJ2-3; TRBD2 matches at 11 bases. What was sequenced was peripheral blood. For the CDR3, the DNA is TGCGCCAGCAGCTTGGCGGCTAGCGGGAGGTACACAGATACGCAGTATTTT. It is translated as CASSLAASGRYTDTQYF.